This note documents a single T cell receptor beta chain sequence. Its antigen is currently unknown. Germline V gene lookup returns CDR1 SGHKS and CDR2 YYEKEE (reference sequence). CDR3 length: 12 amino acids. V lost 4 bases and J 6 bases, leaving 7 bases between the germline ends. This sample was taken from a study of T-cell memory formation after mild COVID-19. General observations from the study: Contracting clones localized mainly to CM and EM when CD4+ and mainly to EMRA when CD8+.

TCRdb independently ran MiXCR on the 5' RACE reads; one entry per CDR3 protein. Of around 340,000 distinct CDR3 sequences in the sample, approximately 15% are singletons; the top ten hold around 22%. The rearrangement links TRBV5-5 to TRBJ2-2; no clear D gene. The receptor was derived from a young man who had mild COVID-19 (a few samples of this study predate the infection). Cell type and time point are not known. What was sequenced was PBMCs or a T cell subset sorted from them (not recorded which). CDR3: CASSGQPGELFF. CDR3 in DNA: TGTGCCAGCAGCGGGCAGCCCGGGGAGCTGTTTTTT.